Sequencing of this T cell receptor beta chain was carried out in a study of CD8+CD57+ T cells in acquired aplastic anemia (dated by TCRdb to 2016 to 2018). Turning to the overall study: Extracted DNA from sorted CD4+ and CD8+ cells averaged approximately 3 ug, ranging from roughly 0.17 to 27.4 ug. Points the paper makes about the study in general: Although 25 to 30 CD8+ CDR3 sequences were shared by patients and controls, these sequences appeared highly expressed in patients and within the immunodominant clones of patients. Between patients and healthy controls, no significant difference in CD8+ Simpson's diversity was found (P=0.060).

TCR beta VDJ combination and CDR3 sequence profiling used genomic DNA as the template. TCR repertoire sequencing was run on an Illumina HiSeq 2000. Per the original workflow: TRBV/TRBJ rearrangement plots, CDR3 size and DJ length profiles, and Simpson's diversity index were used to assess repertoires. The most abundant DNA sequence in the deep sequencing data was defined as the immunodominant clone. CDR3 amino acid sequences were checked for sharing between subjects and were compared against published repertoires and the VDJdb database. The raw public data were reprocessed by TCRdb itself: fastp quality trimming at Q25, MiXCR clonotype calling, in-frame beta chains only. All rows with the same CDR3 protein become a single entry with the most common DNA and genes. TCRdb, not the original authors, processed these V and J calls. Across this sample there are 250,000 to 300,000 distinct CDR3 sequences, with 45% to 70% seen only once. 6.5% to 10% of the sample lies in the top ten.

The CDR3 contains 16 residues, cysteine and phenylalanine counted. CDR3 DNA only is kept here, 48 bases in frame from base 1. Unmatched junction bases come to 3, with V trimmed by 0 bases and J by 2 bases. For CDR1 and CDR2, the germline V gene lists SGDLS and YYNGEE. In the case of this clonotype: What antigen it recognizes has not been identified. Base-call qualities are not available, and no considerably larger clone is one nucleotide away.

In this study, sorted CD4+ and CD8+ T cells from the blood of healthy subjects and of severe aplastic anemia patients had their TCR repertoires deep-sequenced. Ficoll-Paque density gradient centrifugation was used to isolate peripheral blood mononuclear cells. Before DNA extraction, CD4+ and CD8+ T cells were sorted with FACS or magnetic beads. This TCR derives from a human donor with severe aplastic anemia or a healthy control (not recorded which). The rearranged segments are TRBV9 and TRBJ2-1; 9 bases in the junction line up with TRBD2. Input material: sorted CD4+, CD8+, or CD8+CD57+ T cells (not recorded which) from PBMCs. The encoded CDR3 is CASSVEAGGPYNEQFF. The sequenced DNA: TGTGCCAGCAGCGTAGAGGCGGGGGGGCCCTACAATGAGCAGTTCTTC.